Described below is a single TCR beta chain sequence and its context. 60 Vbeta and 13 Jbeta primers were used in PCR. The table came from immunoSEQ multiplex PCR; TCRdb's copy has only in-frame clones and leaves some out. Here the sample spans about 43,000 clones, around 60% being singletons. This specimen belongs to a study of cytomegalovirus exposure and HLA in healthy donors. This TCR was sampled from a man between 60 and 75 years old in good health and CMV-seropositive. Sequenced input: PBMCs.

The CDR3 DNA sequence: TGTGCCAGCAGCCAAGAAACAGGGCCGGCGGCCCAGCATTTT. As protein: CASSQETGPAAQHF. The chain recombines TRBV4-2 with TRBJ1-5, with D tentatively TRBD1 (6 bases). Germline CDR1 is LGHNA and CDR2 is YNFKEQ. The length of the CDR3 is 14 residues. V lost 0 bases and J lost 11, with 14 bases in between.